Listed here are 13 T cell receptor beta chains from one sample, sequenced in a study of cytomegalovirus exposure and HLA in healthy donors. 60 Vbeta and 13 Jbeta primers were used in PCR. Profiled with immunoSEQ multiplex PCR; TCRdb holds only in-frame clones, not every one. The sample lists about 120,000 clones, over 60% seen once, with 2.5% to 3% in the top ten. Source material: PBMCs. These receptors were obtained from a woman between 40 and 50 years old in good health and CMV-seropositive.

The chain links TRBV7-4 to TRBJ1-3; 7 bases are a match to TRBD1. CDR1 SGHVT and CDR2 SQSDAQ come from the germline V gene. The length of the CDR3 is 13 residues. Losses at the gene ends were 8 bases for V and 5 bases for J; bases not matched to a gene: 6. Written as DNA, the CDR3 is TGTGCCAGCCGGAAGGGGGCGCGAAACACCATATATTTT. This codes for CASRKGARNTIYF.

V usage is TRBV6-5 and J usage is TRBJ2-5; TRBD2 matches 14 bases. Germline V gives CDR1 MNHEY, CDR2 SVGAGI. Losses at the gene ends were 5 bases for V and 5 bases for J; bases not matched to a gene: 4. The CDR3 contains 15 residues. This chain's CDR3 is CASSKGLAGDETQYF. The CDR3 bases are TGTGCCAGCAGTAAGGGACTAGCGGGAGATGAGACCCAGTACTTC.

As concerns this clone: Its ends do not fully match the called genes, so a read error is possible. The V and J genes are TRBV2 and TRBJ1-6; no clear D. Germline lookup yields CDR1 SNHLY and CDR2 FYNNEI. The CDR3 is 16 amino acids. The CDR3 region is CASRRRADSYNSPLHF. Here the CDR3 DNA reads TGTGCCAGCAGGCGTAGGGCGGACTCCTATAATTCCCCCCTCCACTTT.

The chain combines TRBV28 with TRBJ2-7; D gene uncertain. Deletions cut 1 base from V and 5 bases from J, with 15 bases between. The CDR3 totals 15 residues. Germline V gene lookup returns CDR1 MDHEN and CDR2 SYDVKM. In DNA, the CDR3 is TGTGCCAGCAGTTTATCCCGGAGCCTCGCCAACGAGCAGTACTTC. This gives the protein CASSLSRSLANEQYF.

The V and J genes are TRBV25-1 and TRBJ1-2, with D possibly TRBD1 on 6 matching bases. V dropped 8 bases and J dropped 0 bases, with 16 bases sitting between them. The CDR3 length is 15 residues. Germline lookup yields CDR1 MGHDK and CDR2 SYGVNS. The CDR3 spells CASLLRGDTNYGYTF. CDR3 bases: TGTGCCAGCCTCCTGAGAGGGGACACTAACTATGGCTACACCTTC.

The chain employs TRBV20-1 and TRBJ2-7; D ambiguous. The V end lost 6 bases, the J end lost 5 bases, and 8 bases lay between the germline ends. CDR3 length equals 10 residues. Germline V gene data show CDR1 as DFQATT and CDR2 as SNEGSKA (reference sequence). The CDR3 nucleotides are TGCAGTGCCCAAAACAACGAGCAGTACTTC. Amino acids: CSAQNNEQYF.

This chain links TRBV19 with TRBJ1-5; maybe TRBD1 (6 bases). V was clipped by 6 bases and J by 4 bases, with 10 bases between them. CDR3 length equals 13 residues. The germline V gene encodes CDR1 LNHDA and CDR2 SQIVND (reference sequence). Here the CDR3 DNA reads TGTGCCAGTAGCCCAGGGGTGAATCAGCCCCAGCATTTT. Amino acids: CASSPGVNQPQHF.

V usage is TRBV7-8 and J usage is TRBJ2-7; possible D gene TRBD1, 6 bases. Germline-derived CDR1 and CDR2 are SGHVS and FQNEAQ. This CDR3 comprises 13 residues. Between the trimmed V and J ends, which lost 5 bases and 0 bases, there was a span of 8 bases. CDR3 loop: CASSRTDSYEQYF. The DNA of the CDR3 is TGTGCCAGCAGCCGGACAGACTCCTACGAGCAGTACTTC.

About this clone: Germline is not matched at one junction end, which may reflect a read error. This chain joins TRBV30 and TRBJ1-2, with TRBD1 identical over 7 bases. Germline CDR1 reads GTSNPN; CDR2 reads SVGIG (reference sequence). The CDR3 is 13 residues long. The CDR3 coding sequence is TGTGCCGGGAGACAGGGCAGGGGTTATGGCTACACCTTC. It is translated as CAGRQGRGYGYTF.

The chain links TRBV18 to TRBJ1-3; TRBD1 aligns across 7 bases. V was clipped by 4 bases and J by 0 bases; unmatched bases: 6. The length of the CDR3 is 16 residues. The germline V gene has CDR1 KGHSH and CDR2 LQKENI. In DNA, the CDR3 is TGTGCCAGCTCACAAGGACAGGCGACCTCTGGAAACACCATATATTTT. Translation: CASSQGQATSGNTIYF.

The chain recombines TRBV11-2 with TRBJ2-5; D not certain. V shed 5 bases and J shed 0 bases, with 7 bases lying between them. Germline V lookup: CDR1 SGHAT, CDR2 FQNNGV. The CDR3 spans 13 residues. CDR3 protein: CASSHGHQETQYF. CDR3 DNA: TGTGCCAGCAGCCATGGGCACCAAGAGACCCAGTACTTC.

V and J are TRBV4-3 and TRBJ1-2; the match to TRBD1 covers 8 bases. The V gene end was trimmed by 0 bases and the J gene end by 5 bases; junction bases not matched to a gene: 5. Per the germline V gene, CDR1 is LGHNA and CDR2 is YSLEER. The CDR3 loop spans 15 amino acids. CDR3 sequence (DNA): TGCGCCAGCAGCCAAGATACGCAGGGGGCATATGGCTACACCTTC. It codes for CASSQDTQGAYGYTF.

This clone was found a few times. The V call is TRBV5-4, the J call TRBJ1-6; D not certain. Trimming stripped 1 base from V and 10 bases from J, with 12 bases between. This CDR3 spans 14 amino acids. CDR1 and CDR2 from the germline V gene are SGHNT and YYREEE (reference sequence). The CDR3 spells CASSLREVGSPLHF. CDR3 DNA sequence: TGTGCCAGCAGCTTGAGGGAGGTCGGATCACCCCTCCACTTT.